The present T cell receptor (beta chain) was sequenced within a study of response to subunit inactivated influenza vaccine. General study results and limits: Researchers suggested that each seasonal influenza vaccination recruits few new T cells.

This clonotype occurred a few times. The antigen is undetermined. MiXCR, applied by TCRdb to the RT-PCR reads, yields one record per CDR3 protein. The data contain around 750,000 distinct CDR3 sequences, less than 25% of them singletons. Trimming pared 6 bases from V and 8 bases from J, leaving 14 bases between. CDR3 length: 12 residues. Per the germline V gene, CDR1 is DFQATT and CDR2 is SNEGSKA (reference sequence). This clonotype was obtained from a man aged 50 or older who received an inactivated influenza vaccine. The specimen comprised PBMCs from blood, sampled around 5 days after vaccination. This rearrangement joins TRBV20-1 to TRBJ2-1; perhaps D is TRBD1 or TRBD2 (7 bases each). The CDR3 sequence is CSAPGGGDEQFF. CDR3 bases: TGCAGTGCACCAGGGGGGGGCGATGAGCAGTTCTTC.